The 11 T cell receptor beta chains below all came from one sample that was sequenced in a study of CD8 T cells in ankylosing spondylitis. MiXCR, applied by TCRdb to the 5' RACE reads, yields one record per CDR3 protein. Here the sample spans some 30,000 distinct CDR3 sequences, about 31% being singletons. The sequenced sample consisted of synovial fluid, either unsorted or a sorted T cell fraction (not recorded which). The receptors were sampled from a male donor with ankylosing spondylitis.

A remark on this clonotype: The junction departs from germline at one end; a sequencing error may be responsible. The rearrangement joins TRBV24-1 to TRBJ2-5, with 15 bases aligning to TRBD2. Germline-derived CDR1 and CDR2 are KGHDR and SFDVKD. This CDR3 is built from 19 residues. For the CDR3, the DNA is TGTGGCACCAGTGATCCCGGACTAGCGGGAGGGCCGGGTCAAGAGACCCAGTACTTC. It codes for CGTSDPGLAGGPGQETQYF.

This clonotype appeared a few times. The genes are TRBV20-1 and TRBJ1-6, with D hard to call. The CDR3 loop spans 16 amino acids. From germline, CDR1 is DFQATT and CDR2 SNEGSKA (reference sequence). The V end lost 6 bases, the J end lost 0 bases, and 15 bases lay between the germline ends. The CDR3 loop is CSAPVADSSYNSPLHF. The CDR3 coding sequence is TGCAGTGCCCCGGTCGCAGATAGCTCCTATAATTCACCCCTCCACTTT.

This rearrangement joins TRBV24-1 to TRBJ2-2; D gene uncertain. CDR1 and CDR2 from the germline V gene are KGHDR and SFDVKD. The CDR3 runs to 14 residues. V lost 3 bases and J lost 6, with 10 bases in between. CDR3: CATSDHVDAGELFF. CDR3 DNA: TGTGCCACCAGTGATCACGTGGATGCCGGGGAGCTGTTTTTT.

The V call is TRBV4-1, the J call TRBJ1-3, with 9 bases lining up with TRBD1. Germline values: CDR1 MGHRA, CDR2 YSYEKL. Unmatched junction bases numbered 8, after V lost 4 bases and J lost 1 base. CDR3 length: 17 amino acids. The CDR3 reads CASSPQDGTGSGNTIYF. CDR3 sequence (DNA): TGCGCCAGCAGCCCTCAAGACGGGACAGGGTCTGGAAACACCATATATTTT.

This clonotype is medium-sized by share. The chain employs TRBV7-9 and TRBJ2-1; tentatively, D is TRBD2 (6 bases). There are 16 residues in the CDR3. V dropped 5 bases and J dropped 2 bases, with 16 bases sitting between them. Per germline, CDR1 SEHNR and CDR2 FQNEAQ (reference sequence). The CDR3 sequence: CASSTNGGEAYNEQFF. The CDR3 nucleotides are TGTGCCAGCAGCACAAATGGAGGGGAGGCCTACAATGAGCAGTTCTTC.

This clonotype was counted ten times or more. The CDR3 protein is CASSPLAGTSYNEQFF. CDR3 in DNA: TGTGCCAGCAGCCCTCTAGCGGGCACCTCCTACAATGAGCAGTTCTTC. This chain uses TRBV7-9 with TRBJ2-1; 8 positions match TRBD2. The CDR3 runs 16 residues. V lost 5 bases and J lost 0; bases outside the gene matches: 6. Germline loops: CDR1 SEHNR, CDR2 FQNEAQ (reference sequence).

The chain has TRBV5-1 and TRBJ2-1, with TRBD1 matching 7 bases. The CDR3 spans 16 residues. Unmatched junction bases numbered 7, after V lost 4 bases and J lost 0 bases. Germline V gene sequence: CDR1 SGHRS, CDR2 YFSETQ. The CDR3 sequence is CASSPDRTSSYNEQFF. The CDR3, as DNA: TGCGCCAGCAGCCCGGACAGGACAAGCTCCTACAATGAGCAGTTCTTC.

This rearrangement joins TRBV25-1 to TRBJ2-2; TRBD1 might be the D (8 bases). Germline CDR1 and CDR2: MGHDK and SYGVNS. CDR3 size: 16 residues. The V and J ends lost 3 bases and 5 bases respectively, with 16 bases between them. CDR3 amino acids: CASSDQNRGGTGELFF. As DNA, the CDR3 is TGTGCCAGCAGTGACCAAAACAGGGGGGGGACCGGGGAGCTGTTTTTT.

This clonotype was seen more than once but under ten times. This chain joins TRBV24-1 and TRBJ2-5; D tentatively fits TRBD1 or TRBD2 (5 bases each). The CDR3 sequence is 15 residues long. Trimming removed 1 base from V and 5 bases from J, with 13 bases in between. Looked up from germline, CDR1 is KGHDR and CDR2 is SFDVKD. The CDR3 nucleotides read TGTGCCACCAGTGATTTTTACGGGACGGAGGAGACCCAGTACTTC. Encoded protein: CATSDFYGTEETQYF.

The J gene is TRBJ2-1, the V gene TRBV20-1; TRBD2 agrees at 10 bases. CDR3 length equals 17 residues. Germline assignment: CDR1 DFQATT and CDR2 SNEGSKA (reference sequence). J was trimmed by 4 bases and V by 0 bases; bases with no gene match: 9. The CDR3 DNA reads TGCAGTGCTAGAGACCTAGCGGGAGTTGGGGGTTACAATGAGCAGTTCTTC. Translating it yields CSARDLAGVGGYNEQFF.

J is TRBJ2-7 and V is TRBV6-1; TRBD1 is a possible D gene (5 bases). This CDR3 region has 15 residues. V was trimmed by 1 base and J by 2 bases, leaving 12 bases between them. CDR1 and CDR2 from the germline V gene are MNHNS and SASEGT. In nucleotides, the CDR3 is TGTGCCAGCAGTGAAGGGGGCGTCTTACCCTACGAGCAGTACTTC. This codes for CASSEGGVLPYEQYF.